The entry below gives a single TCR beta chain sequence along with its context. Trimming removed 6 bases at V and 2 bases at J, with 12 bases between. The CDR3 spans 14 residues. The V gene's germline CDR1 is WNHNN and CDR2 SYGVQD (reference sequence). The source of the sample is a study of blood T cell repertoires in COVID-19. Methods used by the authors: Estimation of nucleated cell counts relied on the amplification of reference gene primers. Clones were read by immunoSEQ multiplex PCR, and TCRdb kept only the in-frame ones, dropping some. From that table come the V and J calls and clone size; the DNA was used to work out D and trimming. Of roughly 500,000 clones listed, about 88% are singletons.

What was sequenced was peripheral blood. V gene TRBV10-1 combines with J gene TRBJ2-3; D is perhaps TRBD1 (6 bases). The clonotype originates from a man between 18 and 29 years old with COVID-19, enrolled during active disease. CDR3 in amino acids: CASSPGQNTDTQYF. CDR3 DNA sequence: TGCGCCAGCAGCCCCGGACAGAACACAGATACGCAGTATTTT.